Listed below are T cell receptor beta chains from one sample, sequenced in a study of shared clonotypes between healthy human individuals. TCRdb's copy holds only in-frame clones and misses some; the assay was immunoSEQ multiplex PCR. The table includes 2 million to 2.5 million clones, 90% to 96% detected once. Sequencing input: naive CD4+ T cells sorted from blood. The receptors derive from a man between 18 and 35 years old in good health. Each CDR3 is given with its conserved first and last residue.

TRBV7-2	TRBJ2-5	CASGLWREGRKTQYF
TRBV6-5	TRBJ2-3	CASTEAGADTQYF
TRBV10-2	TRBJ2-3	CASTRVGGGNTDTQYF
TRBV21-1	TRBJ2-3	CASSTRTGASTDTQYF
TRBV7-9	TRBJ2-7	CASSLGLQFSGTGVEQYF
TRBV14	TRBJ2-7	CASSPRTRGYEQYF
TRBV18	TRBJ1-1	CASSPGQGAEAFF
TRBV7-9	TRBJ1-5	CASSPGPSNQPQHF
TRBV18	TRBJ1-5	CASSPAAGVNQPQHF
TRBV6-5	TRBJ1-2	CASSYSRTGQTGYTF
TRBV4-1	TRBJ2-7	CASSHQDRGQKQYF
TRBV4-1	TRBJ1-5	CASSPTDRGNRQPQHF
TRBV7-8	TRBJ2-7	CASSPQPGQGSYEQYF
TRBV7-9	TRBJ2-2	CASSYSGVGGELFF
TRBV2	TRBJ2-5	CASRMSQGVGETQYF
TRBV7-2	TRBJ1-3	CASSPYLAHSGNTIYF
TRBV7-6	TRBJ2-5	CASSPLRPDRDQETQYF
TRBV7-2	TRBJ1-1	CASSLGRNTEAFF
TRBV5-1	TRBJ2-2	CASSLDGGNTGELFF